Below are 21 T cell receptor beta chains sequenced from a single sample in a study of Graves' ophthalmopathy and Graves' hyperthyroidism. Researchers took RNA transcripts and amplified TCR beta CDR3 regions from them. An initial RT-PCR round employing HTBI primers preceded a second-round multiplex PCR. TCRdb independently ran MiXCR on the multiplex PCR reads; one entry per CDR3 protein. Of some 520,000 distinct CDR3 sequences detected, around 15% appear once; the ten largest clones hold approximately 9.8%. The sequenced material came from blood. These TCRs come from a woman aged 25 to 39 with Graves' ophthalmopathy.

This clonotype has ten or more counts. The rearrangement links TRBV29-1 to TRBJ1-1; the D gene is possibly TRBD1 (6 bases). V was clipped by 4 bases and J by 6 bases, with 15 bases between them. Germline values: CDR1 SQVTM, CDR2 ANQGSEA. The length of the CDR3 is 13 residues. CDR3 DNA: TGCAGCGTTGGTGGCAGGGGAGGATCTGAAGCTTTCTTT. As protein: CSVGGRGGSEAFF.

This clonotype was counted at least ten times. The rearrangement links TRBV27 to TRBJ2-7, with 8 bases that match TRBD1. V shed 5 bases, J shed 9 bases, and the junction held 3 bases outside the gene matches. Germline assignment: CDR1 MNHEY and CDR2 SMNVEV (reference sequence). The CDR3 spans 11 residues. In nucleotides, the CDR3 is TGTGCCAGCAGTACCGGACAGGGGCAGTACTTC. Protein sequence: CASSTGQGQYF.

The table lists this clonotype with many counts. The V gene is TRBV10-3, the J gene TRBJ2-7; the match to TRBD1 covers 8 bases. The CDR3 has 15 amino acids. Germline lookup yields CDR1 ENHRY and CDR2 SYGVKD. With V trimmed by 10 bases and J by 2 bases, 13 bases remained unmatched. This CDR3 is CATRLTGTGPYEQYF. DNA of the CDR3: TGTGCCACCAGGCTGACCGGGACAGGACCCTACGAGCAGTACTTC.

This clonotype has a count of ten or more. The chain combines TRBV12-3 or TRBV12-4 with TRBJ2-5; 8 bases align to TRBD1. The CDR3 consists of 15 residues. The ends lost 5 bases at V and 5 bases at J; junction bases unmatched: 10. DNA of the CDR3: TGTGCCAGCAGTGTTCGACAGGGGAGTTGGGAGACCCAGTACTTC. It codes for CASSVRQGSWETQYF.

This clonotype occurred many times. The genes are TRBV12-3 or TRBV12-4 and TRBJ2-7; D tentatively fits TRBD1 or TRBD2 (5 bases each). Trimming took 2 bases from V and 4 from J, leaving 15 bases between them. CDR3 length: 15 residues. The CDR3 here is CASSLNGLAGYEQYF. The CDR3 coding sequence is TGTGCCAGCAGTTTAAACGGGCTAGCAGGGTACGAGCAGTACTTC.

The genes are TRBV12-3 or TRBV12-4 and TRBJ1-2, with D possibly TRBD1 on 6 matching bases. Trimming left V 7 bases short and J 4 bases short, with 13 bases between. The CDR3 is made up of 13 amino acids. CDR3 bases: TGTGCCAGCATCCCGACAGGCTCCTATGGCTACACCTTC. Amino acids: CASIPTGSYGYTF.

This clonotype was recorded many times. This rearrangement joins TRBV20-1 to TRBJ1-1; D is uncertain. The CDR3 is made up of 13 amino acids. Germline V gene data show CDR1 as DFQATT and CDR2 as SNEGSKA (reference sequence). Trimming took off 2 bases at V and 7 bases at J, with 14 bases between the two ends. The CDR3 loop is CSARTPEGSEAFF. CDR3 DNA sequence: TGCAGTGCTAGAACCCCTGAGGGAAGTGAAGCTTTCTTT.

To note about this clonotype: The CDR3 carries no conserved terminal phenylalanine or tryptophan, so it likely arises from a read error. This chain links TRBV11-2 with TRBJ2-7, with D tentatively TRBD1 (6 bases). The CDR3 extends over 13 amino acids. The germline V gene encodes CDR1 SGHAT and CDR2 FQNNGV. Trimming pared 5 bases from V and 2 bases from J, leaving 10 bases between. For the CDR3, the DNA is TGTGCCAGCAGCATGGACAGTACCTACGAGCAGTACTAC. Translation gives CASSMDSTYEQYY.

This clonotype has just a few counts. As DNA, the CDR3 is TGTGCCAGTAGTATGGGGAGGCAGCCGAACACTGAAGCTTTCTTT. Translation: CASSMGRQPNTEAFF. The chain links TRBV19 to TRBJ1-1; D gene unclear. The V gene's germline CDR1 is LNHDA and CDR2 SQIVND (reference sequence). V was pared by 3 bases and J by 1 base, with 12 bases between. The CDR3 has 15 amino acids.

This clonotype was found many times. CDR3 region: CASSQAGTDYGYTF. CDR3 nucleotides: TGTGCCAGCAGCCAAGCTGGGACGGATTATGGCTACACCTTC. This rearrangement joins TRBV4-2 to TRBJ1-2, with a weak D call TRBD1 (5 bases). V shed 1 base and J shed 5 bases, with 11 bases lying between them. This CDR3 is built from 14 residues. The germline V gene has CDR1 LGHNA and CDR2 YNFKEQ.

This clonotype was seen at least ten times. The V gene is TRBV7-6, the J gene TRBJ1-5; D not certain. Trimming pared 1 base from V and 3 bases from J, leaving 10 bases between. Germline CDR1 and CDR2: SGHVS and FNYEAQ. This CDR3 contains 15 residues. DNA of the CDR3: TGTGCCAGCAGCTTAGTCTGGAAACTCAATCAGCCCCAGCATTTT. Its protein is CASSLVWKLNQPQHF.

This clonotype occurred many times. The J gene is TRBJ2-5, the V gene TRBV12-3 or TRBV12-4; tentative D call: TRBD1 (6 bases). CDR3 size: 12 residues. V shed 10 bases and J shed 5 bases, with 14 bases lying between them. The CDR3 sequence is CATTRDKETQYF. The CDR3 region has the DNA TGTGCCACCACCCGGGACAAGGAGACCCAGTACTTC.

This CDR3 is CASSLDPTGQPQHF. DNA for the CDR3: TGTGCCAGCAGCTTAGATCCCACAGGTCAGCCCCAGCATTTT. The chain employs TRBV11-2 and TRBJ1-5, with a tentative D call TRBD1 (5 bases). This CDR3 is built from 14 residues. Between the trimmed V and J ends, which lost 0 bases and 6 bases, there was a span of 9 bases. Germline CDR1 and CDR2: SGHAT and FQNNGV.

This clonotype was detected many times. The rearrangement links TRBV28 to TRBJ1-2, with D tentatively TRBD1 (6 bases). The CDR3 sequence is 14 residues long. Germline CDR1 is MDHEN and CDR2 is SYDVKM. Trimming left V 0 bases short and J 6 bases short, with 11 bases between. The CDR3 spells CASSLWTGADGYTF. The CDR3 DNA sequence: TGTGCCAGCAGTTTATGGACAGGAGCTGATGGCTACACCTTC.

This clonotype has a count of ten or more. The gene calls are TRBV9 and TRBJ1-2, with 7 bases fitting TRBD1. CDR3 length: 14 amino acids. The V gene end was trimmed by 0 bases and the J gene end by 6 bases; junction bases not matched to a gene: 5. Per germline, CDR1 SGDLS and CDR2 YYNGEE. CDR3 residues: CASSVGDRVHGYTF. CDR3 DNA sequence: TGTGCCAGCAGCGTAGGAGACAGGGTTCATGGCTACACCTTC. The complete variable domain, with remaining parts taken from reference TRBV9 and TRBJ1-2, reads DSGVTQTPKHLITATGQRVTLRCSPRSGDLSVYWYQQSLDQGLQFLIQYYNGEERAKGNILERFSAQQFPDLHSELNLSSLELGDSALYFCASSVGDRVHGYTFGSGTRLTVV.

This clonotype was picked up many times. The rearrangement links TRBV28 to TRBJ2-4; a possible D gene is TRBD2 (6 bases). Germline CDR1 and CDR2: MDHEN and SYDVKM. CDR3 length: 13 amino acids. Deletions cut 8 bases from V and 9 bases from J, with 17 bases between. CDR3 loop: CASRGAPPGIQYF. Here the CDR3 DNA reads TGTGCCAGCCGCGGGGCTCCCCCGGGCATTCAGTACTTC.

This clonotype came up many times. The V call is TRBV12-3 or TRBV12-4, the J call TRBJ1-1; a possible D gene is TRBD1 (5 bases). Trimming shortened V by 3 bases and J by 2 bases, and 16 bases separated the two germline ends. CDR3 length: 16 residues. Here the CDR3 DNA reads TGTGCCAGCAGTTTTTTTCCAGGGATAAGAAACACTGAAGCTTTCTTT. This sequence encodes CASSFFPGIRNTEAFF.

This clonotype came up many times. The chain links TRBV12-3 or TRBV12-4 to TRBJ2-2, with 7 nucleotides matching TRBD1. Germline trimming cut 6 bases from V and 6 bases from J; bases unmatched to any gene: 7. The CDR3 extends over 14 amino acids. This chain's CDR3 is CASSSTGTAGELFF. CDR3 nucleotide sequence: TGTGCCAGCAGCTCGACAGGGACGGCCGGGGAGCTGTTTTTT.

The rearrangement uses TRBV6-1 and TRBJ1-1, with a tentative D call TRBD1 (6 bases). Germline V lookup: CDR1 MNHNS, CDR2 SASEGT. V was shortened by 5 bases and J by 2 bases, with 12 bases between the two germline ends. The CDR3 is made up of 14 amino acids. The CDR3 DNA is TGTGCCAGCAGTACCCCGGGACAAAACACTGAAGCTTTCTTT. Translating it yields CASSTPGQNTEAFF.

This clonotype was picked up many times. This chain joins TRBV11-1 and TRBJ1-4, with 11 bases lining up with TRBD1. Unmatched junction bases numbered 10, after V lost 5 bases and J lost 2 bases. This CDR3 region has 18 residues. Germline CDR1 SGHAT, CDR2 FQDESV (reference sequence). CDR3 in amino acids: CASSGDRGYRGTNEKLFF. The CDR3 region has the DNA TGTGCCAGCAGCGGGGACAGGGGGTATCGCGGGACTAATGAAAAACTGTTTTTT.

This clonotype came up many times. The chain joins TRBV10-3 to TRBJ2-7, with a possible D match to TRBD1 (6 bases). Trimming cost V 6 bases and J 0 bases, with 24 bases left between them. CDR3 length: 18 amino acids. Germline assignment: CDR1 ENHRY and CDR2 SYGVKD. CDR3 sequence reads: CAIRGANGSRGSSYEQYF. The CDR3 nucleotides are TGTGCCATCAGGGGGGCGAACGGGTCAAGGGGAAGCTCCTACGAGCAGTACTTC.